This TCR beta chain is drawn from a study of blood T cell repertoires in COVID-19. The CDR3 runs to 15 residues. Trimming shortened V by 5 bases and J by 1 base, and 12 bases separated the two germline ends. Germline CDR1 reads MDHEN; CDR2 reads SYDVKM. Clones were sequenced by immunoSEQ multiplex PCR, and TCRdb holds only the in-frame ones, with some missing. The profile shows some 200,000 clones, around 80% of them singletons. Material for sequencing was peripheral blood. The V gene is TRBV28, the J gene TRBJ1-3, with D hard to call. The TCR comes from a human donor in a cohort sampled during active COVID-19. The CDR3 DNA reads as TGTGCCAGCAGTCCCCAGACACTTTCTGGAAACACCATATATTTT. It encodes CASSPQTLSGNTIYF.